The following is a T cell receptor beta chain sequence with its context. Its specificity is not known. Germline trimming cut 7 bases from V and 3 bases from J; bases unmatched to any gene: 6. The CDR3 totals 14 residues. CDR1 MNHNS and CDR2 SASEGT come from the germline V gene. The entry originates in a study of cytomegalovirus exposure and HLA in healthy donors. The protocol was immunoSEQ multiplex PCR, while the TCRdb copy is restricted to in-frame clones and leaves out a portion. The sample lists about 64,000 clones; about 90% were seen once. Study results and caveats: Cytomegalovirus-associated TCR beta chains were listed, numbering some 170. A few chains linked to CMV were shown in vitro to be specific for CMV antigens.

The source is a woman between 18 and 29 years old in good health and CMV-seronegative. Sequences were obtained from PBMCs. The V call is TRBV6-1, the J call TRBJ1-5; TRBD1 aligns across 7 bases. The chain's CDR3 is CASTEGTVNQPQHF. CDR3 coding DNA: TGTGCCAGCACCGAAGGGACAGTCAATCAGCCCCAGCATTTT.